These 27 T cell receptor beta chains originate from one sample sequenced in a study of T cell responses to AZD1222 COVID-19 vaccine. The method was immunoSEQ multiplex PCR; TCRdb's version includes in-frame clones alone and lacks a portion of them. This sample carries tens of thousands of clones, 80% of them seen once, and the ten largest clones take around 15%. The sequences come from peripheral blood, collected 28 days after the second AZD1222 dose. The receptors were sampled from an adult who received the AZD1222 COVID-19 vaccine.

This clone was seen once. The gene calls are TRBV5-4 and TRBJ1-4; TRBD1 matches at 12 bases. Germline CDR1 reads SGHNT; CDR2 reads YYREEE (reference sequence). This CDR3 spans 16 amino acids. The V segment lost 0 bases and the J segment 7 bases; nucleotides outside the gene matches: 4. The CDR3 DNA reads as TGTGCCAGCAGCTTGGCCGGGACAGGGGGCAGTGAAAAACTGTTTTTT. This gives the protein CASSLAGTGGSEKLFF.

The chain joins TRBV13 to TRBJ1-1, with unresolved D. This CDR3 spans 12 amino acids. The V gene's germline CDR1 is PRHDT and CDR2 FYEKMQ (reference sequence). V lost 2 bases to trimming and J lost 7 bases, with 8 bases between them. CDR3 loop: CASSLLGDEAFF. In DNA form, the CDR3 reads TGTGCCAGCAGCTTACTGGGCGATGAAGCTTTCTTT.

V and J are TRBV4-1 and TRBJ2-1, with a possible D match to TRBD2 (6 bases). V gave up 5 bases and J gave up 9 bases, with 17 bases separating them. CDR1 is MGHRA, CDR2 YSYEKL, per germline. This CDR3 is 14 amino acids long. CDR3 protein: CASSGFRSGGEQFF. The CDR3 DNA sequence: TGCGCCAGCAGCGGGTTCCGATCCGGGGGTGAGCAGTTCTTC.

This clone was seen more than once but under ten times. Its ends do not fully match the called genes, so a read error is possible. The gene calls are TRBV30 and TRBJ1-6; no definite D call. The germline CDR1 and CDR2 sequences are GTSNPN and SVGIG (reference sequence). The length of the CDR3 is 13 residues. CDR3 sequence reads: CARSHGNNSPLHF. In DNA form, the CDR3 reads TGCGCGCGGTCCCACGGGAATAATTCACCCCTCCACTTT.

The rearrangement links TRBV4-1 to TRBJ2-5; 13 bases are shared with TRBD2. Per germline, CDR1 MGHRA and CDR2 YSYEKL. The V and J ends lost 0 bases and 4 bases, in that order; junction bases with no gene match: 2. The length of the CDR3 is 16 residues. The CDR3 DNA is TGCGCCAGCAGCCAAGATGGGACTAGCGGGGCAGAGACCCAGTACTTC. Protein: CASSQDGTSGAETQYF.

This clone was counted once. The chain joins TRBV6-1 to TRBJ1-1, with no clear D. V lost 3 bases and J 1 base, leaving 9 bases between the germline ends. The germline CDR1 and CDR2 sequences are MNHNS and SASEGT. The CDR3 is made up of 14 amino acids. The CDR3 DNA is TGTGCCAGCAGTGATCTTCGGGGGAACACTGAAGCTTTCTTT. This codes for CASSDLRGNTEAFF.

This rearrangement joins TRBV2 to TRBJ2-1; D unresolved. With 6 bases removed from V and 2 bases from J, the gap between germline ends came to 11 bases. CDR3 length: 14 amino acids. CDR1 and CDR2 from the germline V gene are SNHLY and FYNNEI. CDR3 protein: CASRPTSAYNEQFF. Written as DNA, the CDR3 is TGTGCCAGCAGACCAACGTCTGCCTACAATGAGCAGTTCTTC.

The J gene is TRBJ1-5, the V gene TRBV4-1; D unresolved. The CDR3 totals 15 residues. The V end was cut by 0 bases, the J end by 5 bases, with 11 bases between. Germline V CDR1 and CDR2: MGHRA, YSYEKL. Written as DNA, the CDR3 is TGCGCCAGCAGCCAAGAGCCGGGAACTCATCAGCCCCAGCATTTT. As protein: CASSQEPGTHQPQHF.

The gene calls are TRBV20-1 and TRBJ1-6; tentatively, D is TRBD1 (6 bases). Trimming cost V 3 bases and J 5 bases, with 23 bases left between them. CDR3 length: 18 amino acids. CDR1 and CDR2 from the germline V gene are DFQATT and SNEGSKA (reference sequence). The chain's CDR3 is CSASEYFSLEGDNSPLHF. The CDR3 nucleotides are TGCAGTGCTAGTGAATATTTCAGTTTGGAGGGGGATAATTCACCCCTCCACTTT.

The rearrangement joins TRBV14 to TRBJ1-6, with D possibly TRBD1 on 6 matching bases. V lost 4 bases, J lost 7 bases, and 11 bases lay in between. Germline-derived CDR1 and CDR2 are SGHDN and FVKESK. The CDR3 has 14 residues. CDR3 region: CASSLVQGNSPLHF. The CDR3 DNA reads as TGTGCCAGCAGCCTAGTTCAGGGGAATTCACCCCTCCACTTT.

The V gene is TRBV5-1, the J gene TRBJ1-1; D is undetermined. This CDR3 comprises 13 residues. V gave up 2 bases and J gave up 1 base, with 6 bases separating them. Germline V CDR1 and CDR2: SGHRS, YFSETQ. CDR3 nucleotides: TGCGCCAGCAGCTTTACAGAGAACACTGAAGCTTTCTTT. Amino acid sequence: CASSFTENTEAFF.

The CDR3 bases are TGTGCCAGCACCTACCCACGACAGGAGCCCTCTGGGGCCAACGTCCTGACTTTC. Protein product: CASTYPRQEPSGANVLTF. The chain employs TRBV7-9 and TRBJ2-6; TRBD1 is a possible D gene (6 bases). Germline V lookup: CDR1 SEHNR, CDR2 FQNEAQ (reference sequence). The CDR3 sequence is 18 residues long. V was cut by 7 bases and J by 0 bases, with 19 bases left in between.

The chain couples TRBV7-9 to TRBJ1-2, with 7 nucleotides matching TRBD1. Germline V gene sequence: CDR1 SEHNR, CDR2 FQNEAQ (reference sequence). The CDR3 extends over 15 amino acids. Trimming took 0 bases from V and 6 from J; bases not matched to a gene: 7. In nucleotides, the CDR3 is TGTGCCAGCAGCTTAGCCCCTACAGGGGAGGATGGCTACACCTTC. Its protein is CASSLAPTGEDGYTF. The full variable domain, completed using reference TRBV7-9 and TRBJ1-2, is DTGVSQNPRHKITKRGQNVTFRCDPISEHNRLYWYRQTLGQGPEFLTYFQNEAQLEKSRLLSDRFSAERPKGSFSTLEIQRTEQGDSAMYLCASSLAPTGEDGYTFGSGTRLTVV.

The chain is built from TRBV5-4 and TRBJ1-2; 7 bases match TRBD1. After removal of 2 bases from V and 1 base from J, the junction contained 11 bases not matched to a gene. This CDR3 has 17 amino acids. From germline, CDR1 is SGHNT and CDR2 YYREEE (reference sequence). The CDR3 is CASSFIPGTANNYGYTF. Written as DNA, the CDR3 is TGTGCCAGCAGCTTCATTCCCGGGACAGCCAATAACTATGGCTACACCTTC.

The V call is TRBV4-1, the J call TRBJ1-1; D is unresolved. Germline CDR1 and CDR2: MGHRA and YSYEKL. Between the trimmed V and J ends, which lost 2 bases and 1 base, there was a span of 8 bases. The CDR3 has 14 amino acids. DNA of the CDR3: TGCGCCAGCAGCCAACCCGTGTCGAACACTGAAGCTTTCTTT. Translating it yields CASSQPVSNTEAFF.

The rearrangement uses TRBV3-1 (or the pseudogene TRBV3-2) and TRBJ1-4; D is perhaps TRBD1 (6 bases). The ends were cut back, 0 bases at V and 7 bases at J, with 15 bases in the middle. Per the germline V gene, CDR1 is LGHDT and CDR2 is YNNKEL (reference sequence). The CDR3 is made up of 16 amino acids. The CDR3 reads CASSQEGTRLGEKLFF. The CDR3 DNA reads TGTGCCAGCAGCCAAGAGGGGACACGGCTAGGTGAAAAACTGTTTTTT.

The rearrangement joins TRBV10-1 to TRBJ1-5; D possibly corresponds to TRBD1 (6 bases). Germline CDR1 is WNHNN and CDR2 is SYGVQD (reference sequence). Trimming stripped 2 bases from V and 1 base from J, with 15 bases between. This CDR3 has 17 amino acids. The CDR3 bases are TGCGCCAGCAGTGAGACAGGTACAAGGGGGAGCAATCAGCCCCAGCATTTT. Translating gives CASSETGTRGSNQPQHF.

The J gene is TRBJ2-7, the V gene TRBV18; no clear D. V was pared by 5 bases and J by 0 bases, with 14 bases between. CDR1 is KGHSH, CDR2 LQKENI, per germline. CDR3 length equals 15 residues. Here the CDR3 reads CASSKGQIRSYEQYF. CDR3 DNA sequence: TGTGCCAGCTCAAAAGGGCAAATTCGCTCCTACGAGCAGTACTTC.

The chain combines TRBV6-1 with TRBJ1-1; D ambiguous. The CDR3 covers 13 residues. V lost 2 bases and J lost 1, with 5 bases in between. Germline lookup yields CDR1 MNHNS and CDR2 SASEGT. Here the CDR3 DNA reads TGTGCCAGCAGTGAAAGGGAGAACACTGAAGCTTTCTTT. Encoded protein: CASSERENTEAFF.

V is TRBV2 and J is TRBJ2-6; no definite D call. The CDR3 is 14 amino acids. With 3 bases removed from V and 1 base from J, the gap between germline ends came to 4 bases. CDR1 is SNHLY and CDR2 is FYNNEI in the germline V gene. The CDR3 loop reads CASSDRSGANVLTF. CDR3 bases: TGTGCCAGCAGTGATAGATCTGGGGCCAACGTCCTGACTTTC.

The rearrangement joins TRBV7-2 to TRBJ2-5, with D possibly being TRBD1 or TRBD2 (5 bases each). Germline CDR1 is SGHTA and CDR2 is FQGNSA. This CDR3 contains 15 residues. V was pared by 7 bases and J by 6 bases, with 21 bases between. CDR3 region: CASTQGTYKSKTQYF. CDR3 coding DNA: TGTGCCAGCACCCAAGGGACCTATAAGTCTAAGACCCAGTACTTC.

The CDR3 loop reads CASSDYNEQFF. The CDR3 DNA is TGTGCCAGCAGTGACTACAATGAGCAGTTCTTC. The chain couples TRBV2 to TRBJ2-1, with D hard to call. V gave up 3 bases and J gave up 3 bases, with 0 bases separating them. Per the germline V gene, CDR1 is SNHLY and CDR2 is FYNNEI. This CDR3 contains 11 residues.

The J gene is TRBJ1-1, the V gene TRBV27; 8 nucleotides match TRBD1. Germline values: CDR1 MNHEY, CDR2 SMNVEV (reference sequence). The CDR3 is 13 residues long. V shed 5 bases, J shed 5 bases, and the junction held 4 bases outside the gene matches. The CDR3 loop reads CASSQHRGTEAFF. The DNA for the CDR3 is TGTGCCAGCAGTCAACACAGGGGGACTGAAGCTTTCTTT.

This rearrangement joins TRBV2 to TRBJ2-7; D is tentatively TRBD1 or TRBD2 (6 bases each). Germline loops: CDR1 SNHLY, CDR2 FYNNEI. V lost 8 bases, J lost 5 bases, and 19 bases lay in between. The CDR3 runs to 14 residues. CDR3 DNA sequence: TGTGCCAGCTCCTCGCTTCGGGGGCCTCACGAGCAGTACTTC. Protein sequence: CASSSLRGPHEQYF.

CDR3 DNA sequence: TGTGCCAGCAGCCCCGACCCATCGTCGATTGAGCAGTACTTC. Residues: CASSPDPSSIEQYF. This rearrangement joins TRBV7-2 to TRBJ2-7; D is uncertain. Trimming removed 5 bases at V and 7 bases at J, with 18 bases between. Germline CDR1 reads SGHTA; CDR2 reads FQGNSA. This CDR3 has 14 amino acids.

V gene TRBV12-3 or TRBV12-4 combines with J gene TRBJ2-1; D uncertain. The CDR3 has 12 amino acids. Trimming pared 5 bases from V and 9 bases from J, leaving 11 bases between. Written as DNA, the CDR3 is TGTGCCAGCAGTGTTCAGAGAACTGAGCAGTTCTTC. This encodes CASSVQRTEQFF.

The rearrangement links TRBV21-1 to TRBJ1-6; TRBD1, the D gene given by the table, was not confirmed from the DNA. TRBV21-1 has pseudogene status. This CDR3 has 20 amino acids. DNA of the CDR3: TGTGCCAGCAGCAAAGCGGGGATGGACAGCCTCTTGAGGTGGAATTCACCCCTCCACTTT. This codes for CASSKAGMDSLLRWNSPLHF.